Listed below are T cell receptor beta chains from one sample, sequenced in a study of blood T cell repertoires in COVID-19. The data were produced by immunoSEQ multiplex PCR, yet TCRdb's version contains in-frame clones alone and is incomplete. The profile shows roughly 260,000 clones, 82% of them singletons. The sequenced sample consisted of peripheral blood. These receptors were collected from a woman of 80 years or more with active or convalescent COVID-19. The CDR3 runs from the conserved cysteine through the conserved F or W. D genes are given only for firm matches. Size values are once, few and many counts, or a class for expanded clones, and some rows have none.

>-|-|TRBJ1-3|TRBV9
CASSASRDTIYF
TGTGCCAGCAGCGCCTCCCGGGACACCATATATTTT
>-|TRBD1|TRBJ1-2|TRBV19
CASGTGQGRQGYTF
TGTGCCAGTGGAACGGGACAGGGGAGGCAAGGCTACACCTTC
>-|-|TRBJ2-1|TRBV6-5
CASSWGVEGIWEQFF
TGTGCCAGCAGTTGGGGCGTGGAGGGGATATGGGAGCAGTTCTTC
>-|TRBD2|TRBJ2-5|TRBV7-2
CASSLVLAGGRNGGTQYF
TGTGCCAGCAGCTTAGTCCTCGCGGGAGGCCGAAATGGCGGGACCCAGTACTTC
>-|TRBD1|TRBJ1-1|TRBV7-9
CASSLGQEAFF
TGTGCCAGCAGCTTGGGACAGGAAGCTTTCTTT
>few|TRBD1|TRBJ1-2|TRBV5-1
CASSLDGTVNYGYTF
TGCGCCAGCAGCTTGGACGGGACAGTCAACTATGGCTACACCTTC
>-|-|TRBJ1-2|TRBV6-1
CASSETGRGRGGYTF
TGTGCCAGCAGTGAAACTGGCCGGGGCCGGGGGGGCTACACCTTC
>-|-|TRBJ1-6|TRBV2
CAKKKTPSSYNSPLHF
TGTGCCAAAAAGAAGACACCGAGCTCCTATAATTCACCCCTCCACTTT
>-|-|TRBJ2-5|TRBV3-1/TRBV3-2
CASSQGGTETQYF
TGTGCCAGCAGCCAGGGGGGAACAGAGACCCAGTACTTC
>-|TRBD2|TRBJ2-7|TRBV19
CASSLSGRTYEQYF
TGTGCCAGTAGTTTAAGCGGGAGAACCTACGAGCAGTACTTC
>-|-|TRBJ2-1|TRBV3-1/TRBV3-2
CASSRGLIGEQFF
TGTGCCAGCAGCCGGGGACTGATAGGTGAGCAGTTCTTC
>-|TRBD1|TRBJ2-7|TRBV5-1
CASSLSGQAYEQYF
TGCGCCAGCAGCTTATCGGGACAGGCCTACGAGCAGTACTTC
>few|-|TRBJ2-7|TRBV16
CASSQLQSYEQYF
TGTGCCAGCAGCCAACTACAGTCCTACGAGCAGTACTTC
>-|-|TRBJ1-3|TRBV9
CASSVEGAGNTIYF
TGTGCCAGCAGCGTAGAAGGGGCTGGAAACACCATATATTTT
>few|-|TRBJ1-2|TRBV7-2
CASSFTGTENYGYTF
TGTGCCAGCAGCTTCACCGGGACTGAAAACTATGGCTACACCTTC
>-|TRBD2|TRBJ2-5|TRBV3-1/TRBV3-2
CASSQKGTSGARETQYF
TGTGCCAGCAGCCAAAAAGGGACTAGCGGGGCTCGGGAGACCCAGTACTTC
>few|-|TRBJ2-7|TRBV19
CASRNRDGYEQYF
TGTGCCAGTAGGAACAGGGATGGCTACGAGCAGTACTTC
>-|TRBD2|TRBJ2-7|TRBV18
CASSRTSGSSYEQYF
TGTGCCAGCTCACGGACTAGCGGGAGCTCCTACGAGCAGTACTTC
>-|TRBD1|TRBJ1-3|TRBV28
CASSPGQGRQSGNTIYF
TGTGCCAGCAGCCCGGGACAGGGAAGACAGTCTGGGAACACCATATATTTT
>-|-|TRBJ2-1|TRBV28
CASSLLENEQFF
TGTGCCAGCAGTTTATTGGAGAATGAGCAGTTCTTC
>-|-|TRBJ1-4|TRBV5-8
CASSLYRLNEKLFF
TGTGCCAGCAGCTTGTACAGGCTGAATGAAAAACTGTTTTTT
>-|TRBD1|TRBJ1-6|TRBV29-1
CSVRQGAFNSPLHF
TGCAGTGTTAGACAGGGGGCCTTTAATTCACCCCTCCACTTT
>few|-|TRBJ1-6|TRBV2
CASSSGGNSPLHF
TGTGCCAGCAGCTCGGGGGGAAATTCACCCCTCCACTTT
>once|-|TRBJ1-5|TRBV28
CASSLARSGQPQHF
TGTGCCAGCAGCCTTGCACGGTCTGGTCAGCCCCAGCATTTT
>once|-|TRBJ2-3|TRBV5-1
CASSSPLSTDTQYF
TGCGCCAGCAGCTCTCCTCTAAGCACAGATACGCAGTATTTT
>-|TRBD2|TRBJ2-5|TRBV5-4
CASSSAGALQQETQYF
TGTGCCAGCAGCTCAGCGGGAGCCCTCCAGCAGGAGACCCAGTACTTC
>-|-|TRBJ2-7|TRBV28
CASSSPGYRSSYEQYF
TGTGCCAGCAGTTCTCCGGGGTACCGAAGCTCCTACGAGCAGTACTTC
>-|TRBD1|TRBJ2-5|TRBV5-1
CASSLGTGKETQYF
TGCGCCAGCAGCCTCGGGACAGGAAAAGAGACCCAGTACTTC
>-|TRBD1|TRBJ1-3|TRBV11-2
CASSLDRARNTIYF
TGTGCCAGCAGCTTGGACAGGGCGAGAAACACCATATATTTT
>-|TRBD2|TRBJ2-7|TRBV27
CASSFAGGPYEQYF
TGTGCCAGCAGTTTCGCGGGGGGGCCCTACGAGCAGTACTTC
>-|-|TRBJ1-1|TRBV6-5
CASTLGGAAGAFF
TGTGCCAGCACTCTAGGCGGGGCGGCGGGAGCTTTCTTT
>-|-|TRBJ1-1|TRBV18
CASSLSPRGRLENEAFF
TGTGCCAGCTCACTGTCCCCTCGGGGTAGGCTTGAAAATGAAGCTTTCTTT
>-|TRBD1|TRBJ2-3|TRBV7-9
CASSPNPGQGGTDTQYF
TGTGCCAGCAGCCCCAATCCGGGACAGGGGGGCACAGATACGCAGTATTTT
>-|TRBD1|TRBJ1-2|TRBV27
CASSPLTGGVYGYTF
TGTGCCAGCTCTCCGTTGACAGGGGGCGTCTATGGCTACACCTTC
>-|-|TRBJ2-5|TRBV5-1
CASSSGTGQETQYF
TGCGCCAGCAGCAGCGGGACAGGTCAAGAGACCCAGTACTTC
>-|TRBD1|TRBJ1-1|TRBV10-3
CAISGDRDVPEAFF
TGTGCCATCAGCGGGGACAGGGATGTCCCTGAAGCTTTCTTT
>-|-|TRBJ1-3|TRBV19
CATATGHLAPSGNTIYF
TGTGCCACCGCGACAGGCCATCTCGCGCCCTCTGGAAACACCATATATTTT
>-|TRBD2|TRBJ2-5|TRBV5-1
CASSPTSRWQETQYF
TGCGCCAGCAGCCCGACTAGCCGCTGGCAAGAGACCCAGTACTTC
>-|-|TRBJ2-7|TRBV3-1/TRBV3-2
CASSLRGPGEQYF
TGTGCCAGCAGCCTGCGGGGCCCCGGCGAGCAGTACTTC
>-|TRBD1|TRBJ1-4|TRBV11-2
CASSFYFSGGDEKLFF
TGTGCCAGCAGCTTTTACTTCTCAGGGGGCGACGAAAAACTGTTTTTT
>once|-|TRBJ1-5|TRBV9
CASSVYYRDGKMGNQPQHF
TGTGCCAGCAGCGTATACTACAGGGATGGAAAAATGGGCAATCAGCCCCAGCATTTT
>few|TRBD1|TRBJ1-2|TRBV9
CASSVRHDRDWGYTF
TGTGCCAGCAGCGTTCGCCACGACAGGGATTGGGGCTACACCTTC
>-|TRBD2|TRBJ2-7|TRBV5-1
CASSLLAGAGGEQYF
TGCGCCAGCAGCTTACTAGCGGGGGCAGGCGGGGAGCAGTACTTC
>-|-|TRBJ2-7|TRBV29-1
CSVEAESNEQYF
TGCAGCGTTGAGGCGGAGAGCAACGAGCAGTACTTC
>-|TRBD2|TRBJ2-1|TRBV24-1
CATSGATSGRANEQFF
TGTGCCACCAGTGGTGCAACTAGCGGGAGGGCAAATGAGCAGTTCTTC
>-|TRBD1|TRBJ1-5|TRBV24-1
CATRDRGDNQPQHF
TGTGCCACCAGGGACAGGGGGGACAATCAGCCCCAGCATTTT
>few|TRBD1|TRBJ1-2|TRBV27
CASSPGQLNYGYTF
TGTGCCAGCAGTCCGGGACAGCTTAACTATGGCTACACCTTC
>-|-|TRBJ1-4|TRBV10-3
CAISDSRGSGEKLFF
TGTGCCATCAGTGATTCCAGGGGTTCGGGTGAAAAACTGTTTTTT
>few|-|TRBJ1-1|TRBV4-2
CASSSQGVDSEAFF
TGTGCCAGCAGCTCCCAGGGTGTGGATTCTGAAGCTTTCTTT
>-|-|TRBJ1-5|TRBV28
CASSPRETPYRPQHF
TGTGCCAGCAGTCCCCGGGAGACGCCATATCGTCCCCAGCATTTT